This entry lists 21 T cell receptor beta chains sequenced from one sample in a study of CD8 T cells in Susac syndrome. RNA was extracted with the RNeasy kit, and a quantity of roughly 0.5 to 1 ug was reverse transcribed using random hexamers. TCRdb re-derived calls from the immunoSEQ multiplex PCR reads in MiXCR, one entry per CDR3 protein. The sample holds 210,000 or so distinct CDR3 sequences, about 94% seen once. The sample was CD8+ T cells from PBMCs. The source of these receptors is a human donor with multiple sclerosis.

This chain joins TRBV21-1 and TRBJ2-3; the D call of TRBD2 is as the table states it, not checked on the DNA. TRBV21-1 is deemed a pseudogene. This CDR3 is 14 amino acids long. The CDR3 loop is CPIRVEPLFDTQYF. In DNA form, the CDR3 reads TGCCCCATCCGGGTAGAGCCCCTTTTCGATACGCAGTATTTT.

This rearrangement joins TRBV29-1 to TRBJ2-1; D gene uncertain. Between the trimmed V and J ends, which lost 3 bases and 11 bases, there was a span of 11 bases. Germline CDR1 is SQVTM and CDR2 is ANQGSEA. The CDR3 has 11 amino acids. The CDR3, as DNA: TGCAGCGTTGAGACCTCTAATCAGCAGTTCTTC. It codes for CSVETSNQQFF.

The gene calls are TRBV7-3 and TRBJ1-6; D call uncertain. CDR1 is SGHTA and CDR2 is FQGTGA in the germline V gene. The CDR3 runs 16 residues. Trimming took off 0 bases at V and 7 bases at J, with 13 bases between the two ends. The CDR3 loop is CASSLTNKDGNSPLHF. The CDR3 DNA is TGTGCCAGCAGCTTAACCAATAAGGATGGCAATTCACCCCTCCACTTT.

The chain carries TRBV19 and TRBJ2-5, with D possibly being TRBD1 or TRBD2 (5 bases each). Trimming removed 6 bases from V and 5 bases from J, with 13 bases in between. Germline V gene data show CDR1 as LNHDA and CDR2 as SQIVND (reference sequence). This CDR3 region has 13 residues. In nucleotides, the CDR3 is TGTGCCAGTAGCCGGGACCTCCGGGAGACCCAGTACTTC. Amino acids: CASSRDLRETQYF.

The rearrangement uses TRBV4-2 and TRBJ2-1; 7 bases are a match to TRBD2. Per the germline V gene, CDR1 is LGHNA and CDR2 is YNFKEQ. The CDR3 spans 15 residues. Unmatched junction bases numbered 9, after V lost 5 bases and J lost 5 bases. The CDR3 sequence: CASSYSSGANNEQFF. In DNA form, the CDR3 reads TGTGCCAGCAGCTACTCTAGCGGAGCCAACAATGAGCAGTTCTTC.

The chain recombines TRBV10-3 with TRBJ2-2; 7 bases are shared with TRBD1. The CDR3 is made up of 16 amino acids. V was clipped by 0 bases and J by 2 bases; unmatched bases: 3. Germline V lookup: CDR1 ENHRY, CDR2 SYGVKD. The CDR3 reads CAISESGTENTGELFF. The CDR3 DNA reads TGTGCCATCAGTGAGTCGGGGACAGAAAACACCGGGGAGCTGTTTTTT.

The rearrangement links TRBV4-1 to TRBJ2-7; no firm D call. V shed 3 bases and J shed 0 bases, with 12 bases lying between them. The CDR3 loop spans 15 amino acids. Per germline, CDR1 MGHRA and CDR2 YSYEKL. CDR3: CASSHLLHSSYEQYF. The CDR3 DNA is TGCGCCAGCAGCCACCTCTTGCACTCCTCCTACGAGCAGTACTTC.

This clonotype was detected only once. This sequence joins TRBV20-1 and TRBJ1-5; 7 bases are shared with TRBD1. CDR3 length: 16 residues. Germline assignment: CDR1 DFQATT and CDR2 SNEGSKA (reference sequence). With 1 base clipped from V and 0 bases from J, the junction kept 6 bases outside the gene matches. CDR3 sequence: CSARGGTEYSNQPQHF. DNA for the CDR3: TGCAGTGCTAGAGGGGGGACAGAATATAGCAATCAGCCCCAGCATTTT.

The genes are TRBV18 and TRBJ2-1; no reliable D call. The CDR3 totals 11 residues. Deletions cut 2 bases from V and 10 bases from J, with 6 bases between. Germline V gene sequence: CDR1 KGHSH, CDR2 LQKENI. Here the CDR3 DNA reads TGTGCCAGCTCACCAGAGGCGGAGCAGTTCTTC. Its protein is CASSPEAEQFF.

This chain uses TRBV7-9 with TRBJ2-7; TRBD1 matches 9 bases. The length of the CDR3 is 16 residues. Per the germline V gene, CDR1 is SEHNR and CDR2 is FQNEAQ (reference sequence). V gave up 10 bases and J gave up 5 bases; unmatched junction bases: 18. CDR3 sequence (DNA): TGTGCCACCCTCTCCCCCGACAGGGGGAAGGAAGACGAGCAGTACTTC. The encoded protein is CATLSPDRGKEDEQYF.

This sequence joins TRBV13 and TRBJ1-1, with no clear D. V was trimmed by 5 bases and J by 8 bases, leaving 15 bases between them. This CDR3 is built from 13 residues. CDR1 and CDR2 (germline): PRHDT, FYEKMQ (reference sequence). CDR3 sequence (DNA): TGTGCCAGCAGCCCAAATCCCGGGCCCGAAGCTTTCTTT. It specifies CASSPNPGPEAFF.

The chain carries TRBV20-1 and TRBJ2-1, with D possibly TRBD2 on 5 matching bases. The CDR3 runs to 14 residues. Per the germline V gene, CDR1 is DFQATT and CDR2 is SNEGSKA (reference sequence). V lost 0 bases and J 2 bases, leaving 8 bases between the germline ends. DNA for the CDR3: TGCAGTGCTAGAGAAGCGGACGCCTACAATGAGCAGTTCTTC. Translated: CSAREADAYNEQFF.

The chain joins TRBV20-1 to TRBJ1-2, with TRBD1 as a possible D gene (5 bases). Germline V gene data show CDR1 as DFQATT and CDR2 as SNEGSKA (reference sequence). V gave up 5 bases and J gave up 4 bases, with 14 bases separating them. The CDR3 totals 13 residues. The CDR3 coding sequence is TGCAGTGCTGACCAAGGGGAGGGCTATGGCTACACCTTC. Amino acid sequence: CSADQGEGYGYTF.

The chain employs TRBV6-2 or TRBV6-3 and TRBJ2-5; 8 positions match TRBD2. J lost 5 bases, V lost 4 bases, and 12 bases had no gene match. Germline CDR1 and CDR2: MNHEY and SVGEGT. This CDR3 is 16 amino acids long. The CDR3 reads CASSSRSGVERETQYF. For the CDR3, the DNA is TGTGCCAGCAGTTCCCGTAGCGGGGTAGAGAGGGAGACCCAGTACTTC.

The CDR3 DNA follows: TGTGCCAGCAGCCAGGACAGGACCTACGAGCAGTACTTC. Translation gives CASSQDRTYEQYF. The chain has TRBV7-6 and TRBJ2-7; 7 bases are shared with TRBD1. Germline V gene sequence: CDR1 SGHVS, CDR2 FNYEAQ. With V trimmed by 5 bases and J by 2 bases, 3 bases remained unmatched. This CDR3 contains 13 residues.

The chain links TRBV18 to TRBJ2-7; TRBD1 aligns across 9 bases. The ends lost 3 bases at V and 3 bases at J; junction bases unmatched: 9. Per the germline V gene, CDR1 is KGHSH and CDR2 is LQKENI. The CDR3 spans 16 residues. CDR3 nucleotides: TGTGCCAGCTCACCGCCCGGGACAGGGTTCGGCTACGAGCAGTACTTC. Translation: CASSPPGTGFGYEQYF. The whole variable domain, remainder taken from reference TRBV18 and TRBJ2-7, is NAGVMQNPRHLVRRRGQEARLRCSPMKGHSHVYWYRQLPEEGLKFMVYLQKENIIDESGMPKERFSAEFPKEGPSILRIQQVVRGDSAAYFCASSPPGTGFGYEQYFGPGTRLTVT.

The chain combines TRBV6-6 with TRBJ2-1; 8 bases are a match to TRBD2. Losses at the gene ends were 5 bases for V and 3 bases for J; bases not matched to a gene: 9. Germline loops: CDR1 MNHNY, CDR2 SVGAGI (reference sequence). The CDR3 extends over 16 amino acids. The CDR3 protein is CASSDPGLGNYNEQFF. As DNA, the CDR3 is TGTGCCAGCAGTGACCCGGGACTAGGTAACTACAATGAGCAGTTCTTC.

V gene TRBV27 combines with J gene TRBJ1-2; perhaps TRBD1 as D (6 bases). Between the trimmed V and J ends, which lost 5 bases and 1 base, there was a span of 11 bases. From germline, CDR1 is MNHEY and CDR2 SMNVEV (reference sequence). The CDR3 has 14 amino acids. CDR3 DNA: TGTGCCAGCAGTGGAGGGGGGGTTAACTATGGCTACACCTTC. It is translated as CASSGGGVNYGYTF.

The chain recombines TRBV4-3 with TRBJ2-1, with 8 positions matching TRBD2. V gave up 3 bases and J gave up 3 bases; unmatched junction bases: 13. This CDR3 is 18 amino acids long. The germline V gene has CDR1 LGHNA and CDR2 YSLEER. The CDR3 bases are TGCGCCAGCAGCCAGGAATTATCCGGACTAGCAGTCTACAATGAGCAGTTCTTC. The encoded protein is CASSQELSGLAVYNEQFF.

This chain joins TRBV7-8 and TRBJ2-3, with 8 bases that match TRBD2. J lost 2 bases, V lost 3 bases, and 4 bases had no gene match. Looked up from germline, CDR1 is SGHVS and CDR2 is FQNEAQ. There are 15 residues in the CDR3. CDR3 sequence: CASSFLAGYTDTQYF. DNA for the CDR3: TGTGCCAGCAGCTTCCTAGCGGGTTACACAGATACGCAGTATTTT. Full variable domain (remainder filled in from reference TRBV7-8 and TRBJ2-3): GAGVSQSPRYKVAKRGQDVALRCDPISGHVSLFWYQQALGQGPEFLTYFQNEAQLDKSGLPSDRFFAERPEGSVSTLKIQRTQQEDSAVYLCASSFLAGYTDTQYFGPGTRLTVL.

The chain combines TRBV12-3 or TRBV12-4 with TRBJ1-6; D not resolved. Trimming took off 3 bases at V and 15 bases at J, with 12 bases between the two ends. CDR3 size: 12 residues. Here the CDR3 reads CASSFPDLFLHF. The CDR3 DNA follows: TGTGCCAGCAGTTTCCCGGACCTTTTCCTCCACTTT.